This entry lists 27 T cell receptor beta chains sequenced from one sample in a study of cytomegalovirus exposure and HLA in healthy donors. Primers: 60 Vbeta forward and 13 Jbeta reverse. Repertoires were generated with immunoSEQ multiplex PCR, while TCRdb's copy carries only in-frame clones and drops some. The sample contains approximately 97,000 clones, 55% to 80% of which appear only once. Sequences were obtained from PBMCs. The source is a human donor in good health.

The V gene is TRBV7-3, the J gene TRBJ1-2; 8 bases fit TRBD1. The CDR3 totals 13 residues. J gave up 8 bases and V 4 bases, and 6 bases lay outside the gene matches. The V gene's germline CDR1 is SGHTA and CDR2 FQGTGA. The CDR3 DNA reads TGTGCCAGCAGCTCCGGACAGGGCCGGGGCTACACCTTC. This translates into CASSSGQGRGYTF.

This clone was seen a single time. The chain has TRBV5-4 and TRBJ2-3, with D perhaps TRBD2 (5 bases). Trimming removed 4 bases at V and 7 bases at J, with 19 bases between. The germline gives CDR1 SGHNT, CDR2 YYREEE (reference sequence). This CDR3 has 15 residues. This CDR3 reads CASSQITDLLNTQYF. The DNA for the CDR3 is TGTGCCAGCAGCCAAATAACGGACTTGCTGAATACGCAGTATTTT.

This clone has more than one count but fewer than ten. This sequence joins TRBV4-1 and TRBJ2-1, with a possible D match to TRBD2 (5 bases). V lost 4 bases to trimming and J lost 0 bases, with 22 bases between them. CDR1 MGHRA and CDR2 YSYEKL come from the germline V gene. The CDR3 has 19 residues. CDR3 protein: CASSPIGLQSMSSYNEQFF. CDR3 DNA sequence: TGCGCCAGCAGCCCAATCGGACTCCAGTCTATGAGCTCCTACAATGAGCAGTTCTTC.

The chain's CDR3 is CASSLEGGLNEKLFF. The CDR3 nucleotides are TGTGCCAGCAGCTTAGAGGGGGGGCTCAATGAAAAACTGTTTTTT. The chain carries TRBV11-2 and TRBJ1-4; possible D gene TRBD1, 6 bases. Germline values: CDR1 SGHAT, CDR2 FQNNGV. The length of the CDR3 is 15 residues. V gave up 0 bases and J gave up 5 bases, with 10 bases separating them.

The V and J genes are TRBV13 and TRBJ1-3, with D maybe TRBD1 (5 bases). CDR1 PRHDT and CDR2 FYEKMQ come from the germline V gene (reference sequence). The CDR3 has 14 amino acids. Trimming took 5 bases from V and 2 from J, leaving 10 bases between them. Here the CDR3 reads CASSEQAAGNTIYF. CDR3 bases: TGTGCCAGCAGCGAACAGGCTGCTGGAAACACCATATATTTT.

The J gene is TRBJ1-2, the V gene TRBV6-5; 7 bases match TRBD1. The germline V gene encodes CDR1 MNHEY and CDR2 SVGAGI. The CDR3 is made up of 14 amino acids. V lost 0 bases, J lost 5 bases, and 3 bases stayed unmatched. Here the CDR3 DNA reads TGTGCCAGCAGTTACTCAGGGACAGAATATGGCTACACCTTC. Translated: CASSYSGTEYGYTF.

The V call is TRBV6-1, the J call TRBJ2-7; D gene ambiguous. Trimming removed 0 bases at V and 3 bases at J, with 9 bases between. Per the germline V gene, CDR1 is MNHNS and CDR2 is SASEGT. The CDR3 is made up of 14 amino acids. CDR3 loop: CASSEAQDGYEQYF. In nucleotides, the CDR3 is TGTGCCAGCAGTGAAGCCCAGGATGGCTACGAGCAGTACTTC.

This rearrangement joins TRBV5-5 to TRBJ2-1, with a weak D call TRBD2 (6 bases). The CDR3 spans 13 residues. Trimming left V 5 bases short and J 5 bases short, with 11 bases between. CDR1 is SGHKS, CDR2 YYEKEE, per germline (reference sequence). Here the CDR3 DNA reads TGTGCCAGCAGGTTAATAGCGGACAATGAGCAGTTCTTC. Amino acid sequence: CASRLIADNEQFF.

The genes are TRBV19 and TRBJ1-4; no clear D gene. Germline CDR1 is LNHDA and CDR2 is SQIVND (reference sequence). CDR3 length equals 13 residues. Trimming stripped 3 bases from V and 6 bases from J, with 8 bases between. CDR3 in DNA: TGTGCCAGTAGTATGGATAGCTATGAAAAACTGTTTTTT. Translating gives CASSMDSYEKLFF.

This chain uses TRBV21-1 with TRBJ2-5; the D call in the table, TRBD2, was not verified against the DNA. TRBV21-1 corresponds to a pseudogene. The CDR3 spans 15 residues. CDR3 DNA sequence: TGTGCCAGCAGCAAAGACGGTAGCGGGAGCGGGGAGCAGTACTTC. Amino acids: CASSKDGSGSGEQYF.

The chain uses TRBV4-2 and TRBJ1-4; the match to TRBD1 covers 7 bases. With V trimmed by 0 bases and J by 7 bases, 5 bases remained unmatched. Germline V gives CDR1 LGHNA, CDR2 YNFKEQ. CDR3 length: 15 amino acids. The CDR3 is CASSQDAGGFEKLFF. The CDR3 region has the DNA TGTGCCAGCAGCCAAGATGCAGGGGGTTTTGAAAAACTGTTTTTT.

The chain recombines TRBV2 with TRBJ1-5; TRBD1 aligns across 9 bases. There are 15 residues in the CDR3. Germline CDR1 reads SNHLY; CDR2 reads FYNNEI. The V gene end was trimmed by 8 bases and the J gene end by 6 bases; junction bases not matched to a gene: 11. CDR3 nucleotides: TGTGCCAGCTCGAAGACAGGGGGTCAAGGTCAGCCCCAGCATTTT. This gives the protein CASSKTGGQGQPQHF.

The V call is TRBV6-1, the J call TRBJ2-7, with TRBD2 identical over 7 bases. CDR1 MNHNS and CDR2 SASEGT come from the germline V gene. V was pared by 8 bases and J by 4 bases, with 2 bases of the junction left unmatched. CDR3 length: 11 residues. The CDR3 loop is CASARGYEQYF. The CDR3 DNA reads as TGTGCCAGCGCGCGGGGGTACGAGCAGTACTTC.

This clone was observed a few times. The CDR3 region has the DNA TGTGCCAGCAGACCCGCGACAGGGCTAGGACAGCCCCAGCATTTT. Protein product: CASRPATGLGQPQHF. The V gene is TRBV28, the J gene TRBJ1-5; 7 bases are a match to TRBD1. This CDR3 spans 15 amino acids. Per the germline V gene, CDR1 is MDHEN and CDR2 is SYDVKM. The V gene end was trimmed by 6 bases and the J gene end by 7 bases; junction bases not matched to a gene: 12.

The chain is built from TRBV4-1 and TRBJ1-1; D remains unclear. The CDR3 sequence is 15 residues long. Germline CDR1 MGHRA, CDR2 YSYEKL. Trimming took off 1 base at V and 0 bases at J, with 9 bases between the two ends. DNA of the CDR3: TGCGCCAGCAGCCAAGTCGGAGGCTTGAACACTGAAGCTTTCTTT. Encoded protein: CASSQVGGLNTEAFF.

In this sample, this clone turned up a few times. This chain connects TRBV30 to TRBJ2-3; the match to TRBD1 covers 8 bases. The length of the CDR3 is 15 residues. Losses at the gene ends were 0 bases for V and 1 base for J; bases not matched to a gene: 3. Germline V lookup: CDR1 GTSNPN, CDR2 SVGIG (reference sequence). Here the CDR3 DNA reads TGTGCCTGGAGTGTTGGGACAGGCCGCACAGATACGCAGTATTTT. Its protein product is CAWSVGTGRTDTQYF.

J is TRBJ1-5 and V is TRBV9; a possible D gene is TRBD1 (5 bases). With 4 bases removed from V and 4 bases from J, the gap between germline ends came to 12 bases. The CDR3 spans 14 residues. Germline V gene sequence: CDR1 SGDLS, CDR2 YYNGEE. CDR3 residues: CASSRDSFNQPQHF. DNA for the CDR3: TGTGCCAGCAGCCGAGACAGCTTTAATCAGCCCCAGCATTTT.

The chain employs TRBV6-6 and TRBJ2-7, with D tentatively TRBD2 (6 bases). The CDR3 consists of 15 residues. V lost 6 bases to trimming and J lost 1 base, with 16 bases between them. Germline V gene data show CDR1 as MNHNY and CDR2 as SVGAGI (reference sequence). CDR3: CASSPGAGGSYEQYF. CDR3 in DNA: TGTGCCAGCAGCCCGGGCGCCGGGGGATCCTACGAGCAGTACTTC.

This chain connects TRBV7-9 to TRBJ2-5; TRBD2 is a possible D gene (5 bases). Germline V gene lookup returns CDR1 SEHNR and CDR2 FQNEAQ (reference sequence). V lost 3 bases and J lost 3, with 14 bases in between. The CDR3 runs to 15 residues. CDR3 sequence (DNA): TGTGCCAGCAGCTTGGGTAGCGTCTATAAAGAGACCCAGTACTTC. Translating it yields CASSLGSVYKETQYF.

V is TRBV6-1 and J is TRBJ2-3; TRBD2 matches at 9 bases. After removal of 4 bases from V and 3 bases from J, the junction contained 5 bases not matched to a gene. Germline assignment: CDR1 MNHNS and CDR2 SASEGT. This CDR3 has 15 residues. The chain's CDR3 is CASSVAGVRTDTQYF. CDR3 in DNA: TGTGCCAGCAGTGTAGCGGGAGTTCGAACAGATACGCAGTATTTT.

This clone was recorded a few times. V and J are TRBV27 and TRBJ1-6; tentatively, D is TRBD1 (6 bases). From germline, CDR1 is MNHEY and CDR2 SMNVEV (reference sequence). The CDR3 is 14 residues long. With 2 bases removed from V and 11 bases from J, the gap between germline ends came to 13 bases. CDR3 nucleotide sequence: TGTGCCAGCAGTTTACGTAGCGGGGGCCCACCCCTCCACTTT. It codes for CASSLRSGGPPLHF.

The chain recombines TRBV15 with TRBJ2-1; 9 positions match TRBD2. Trimming took 3 bases from V and 8 from J; bases not matched to a gene: 14. The CDR3 has 17 residues. Per germline, CDR1 LNHNV and CDR2 YYDKDF (reference sequence). CDR3 loop: CATSRGPRVAGVDEQFF. CDR3 coding DNA: TGTGCCACCAGCAGGGGCCCAAGGGTAGCGGGAGTCGATGAGCAGTTCTTC.

The chain carries TRBV30 and TRBJ2-7; 10 positions match TRBD2. Germline-derived CDR1 and CDR2 are GTSNPN and SVGIG (reference sequence). The CDR3 has 14 amino acids. With V trimmed by 5 bases and J by 7 bases, 11 bases remained unmatched. In DNA, the CDR3 is TGTGCCTGGGCTCCCCCGGGACTAGCGCGAGAGCAGTACTTC. This codes for CAWAPPGLAREQYF.

The rearrangement joins TRBV6-6 to TRBJ1-1; 10 bases agree with TRBD1. This CDR3 region has 12 residues. The junction had 3 bases not matched to a gene; V was cut back by 7 bases and J by 7 bases. Germline V gene sequence: CDR1 MNHNY, CDR2 SVGAGI (reference sequence). The CDR3 nucleotides read TGTGCCAGCACGGGACAGGGGCTTGAAGCTTTCTTT. Encoded protein: CASTGQGLEAFF.

CDR3 coding DNA: TGCGCCAGCAGTGAGTCAGGAGTCGGCACAGATACGCAGTATTTT. Translation gives CASSESGVGTDTQYF. This rearrangement joins TRBV10-1 to TRBJ2-3; no definite D call. V lost 0 bases to trimming and J lost 1 base, with 8 bases between them. CDR3 length equals 15 residues. The germline V gene has CDR1 WNHNN and CDR2 SYGVQD (reference sequence).

The chain carries TRBV12-5 and TRBJ1-5; D uncertain. The V gene lost 7 bases and the J gene lost 4 bases, with 11 bases spanning the gap. CDR1 and CDR2 from the germline V gene are LGHNT and FRNRAP. The CDR3 length is 13 residues. In DNA, the CDR3 is TGTGCTAGTGACGTCGCAGGTAATCAGCCCCAGCATTTT. Amino acids: CASDVAGNQPQHF.

This chain links TRBV30 with TRBJ2-2; 10 bases match TRBD1. This CDR3 comprises 15 residues. V trimming: 4 bases; J trimming: 7 bases; junction bases outside the gene matches: 9. Germline CDR1 reads GTSNPN; CDR2 reads SVGIG (reference sequence). CDR3 sequence (DNA): TGTGCCTGGAATACCGGGACAGGGGAAATCGGGGAGCTGTTTTTT. Translating gives CAWNTGTGEIGELFF.